This TCR beta chain was profiled in a study of blood T cell repertoires in COVID-19 (dated by TCRdb to 2018 to 2020). Context from the whole study: Collaborator samples came from the United States, Italy and Spain and covered acute and convalescent phases of COVID-19. Where HLA class I and class II types were available, the types were taken from metadata supplied by the sample provider, not from assay-based typing. A de-identified subject ID, COVID-19 status, age in years and sex were almost always included in the sample metadata. A freely available public database, intended as a resource for researchers studying the immune response to SARS-CoV-2, is where the repertoires were released. The prospective study material was composed of cDNA or gDNA derived from T cells, B-cell-depleted T cells, or PBMCs. Subjects who had been exposed to COVID-19, were actively infected with it, or had recovered from it provided the deeply sampled blood TCRbeta repertoires that made up the dataset. Samples came from the ongoing ImmuneRACE study (first 160 participants) plus 1,254 subjects from 6 global collaborators.

The immunoSEQ Assay, a bias-controlled multiplex PCR, was used to amplify TCRbeta CDR3 regions from genomic DNA. Processing in the source paper ran as follows. Nucleated cell counts per sample were estimated from amplification of reference gene primers within the assay. Sequence reads were collapsed and filtered to measure the absolute abundance of every unique TCRbeta CDR3 rearrangement. For each sample, productive Simpson clonality was calculated by taking the square root of Simpson's diversity index across productive rearrangements. TCRdb obtained this table from immuneACCESS and retained in-frame rearrangements with V and J assigned. These tables miss some clones; where compared with another copy, unresolved V genes account for less than half of the shortfall, and the remainder is unexplained. From that table come the V and J calls and clone size; the DNA was used to work out D and trimming. The sample table contains about 230,000 clones; only one count was recorded for 70% to 90% of them. The top ten hold under 3% of the sample.

The paper's findings and limits, for the study overall: The amount of clinical and demographic metadata varied by source and participant and was provided uncurated.

Worth noting for this clone: The antigen this receptor binds is unknown. No base qualities exist here, and no much larger clone lies one base off it.

Collaborating institutions collected whole blood in K2EDTA tubes following their own protocols. For TCRbeta analysis, collaborator samples were shipped as frozen whole blood, as isolated PBMCs, or as DNA extracted from either sample type. What was sequenced was peripheral blood. This receptor was taken from a woman in her 70s with active or convalescent COVID-19.

The CDR3 protein: CASSEYGGVMNTEAFF. The DNA sequence reads TGTGCCAGCAGTGAATATGGCGGGGTTATGAACACTGAAGCTTTCTTT. The rearranged segments are TRBV25-1 and TRBJ1-1; the D gene cannot be resolved reliably. CDR3 length: 16 amino acids, cysteine to phenylalanine. CDR3 DNA only is kept here, 48 bases in frame from base 1. V is reduced by 0 bases and J by 0 bases, leaving a spacing of 11 bases between them. The germline V gene supplies CDR1 MGHDK and CDR2 SYGVNS.